These 10 T cell receptor beta chains were all obtained from the same sample, sequenced in a study of glioma-infiltrating T cells. The iRepertoire nested amplicon-rescue multiplex PCR amplified TCR alpha and beta CDR3s from RNA. Using its own MiXCR run on the multiplex PCR reads, TCRdb lists one record per CDR3 protein. Here the sample spans 90,000 or so distinct CDR3 sequences, roughly 40% being singletons. Sequences were obtained from glioma tissue, nonneoplastic brain tissue, or PBMCs (not recorded which). The source is a human donor with low-grade glioma or glioblastoma, undergoing nonglioma brain surgery, or in good health (not recorded which).

About this clonotype: No conserved phenylalanine or tryptophan is present at the end of the CDR3, so a read error is the likely explanation. This chain connects TRBV6-2 or TRBV6-3 to TRBJ2-2, with 7 bases that match TRBD1. This CDR3 spans 14 amino acids. J gave up 1 base and V 4 bases, and 0 bases lay outside the gene matches. The germline V gene has CDR1 MNHEY and CDR2 SVGEGT. Here the CDR3 DNA reads TGTGCCAGCAGTTGGGACAGGAACACCGGGGAGCTGTTTTGT. As protein: CASSWDRNTGELFC.

There are many counts of this clonotype. This chain joins TRBV28 and TRBJ1-3; the D is unclear. The V end lost 5 bases, the J end lost 0 bases, and 14 bases lay between the germline ends. The germline CDR1 and CDR2 sequences are MDHEN and SYDVKM. The CDR3 consists of 16 residues. DNA of the CDR3: TGTGCCAGCAGTCCCCCGTCTCGCACCTCTGGAAACACCATATATTTT. Amino acids: CASSPPSRTSGNTIYF.

A word on this clonotype: This may be a read error, as it is one base from a much larger clone. This chain connects TRBV9 to TRBJ2-7, with TRBD1 as a possible D gene (6 bases). Germline V gene data show CDR1 as SGDLS and CDR2 as YYNGEE. The CDR3 contains 15 residues. The CDR3 sequence is CASSVELGAAYERYF. CDR3 sequence (DNA): TGTGCCAGCAGCGTAGAGTTGGGGGCCGCTTACGAGCGGTACTTC. Full variable domain (remainder filled in from reference TRBV9 and TRBJ2-7): DSGVTQTPKHLITATGQRVTLRCSPRSGDLSVYWYQQSLDQGLQFLIQYYNGEERAKGNILERFSAQQFPDLHSELNLSSLELGDSALYFCASSVELGAAYERYFGPGTRLTVT.

This clonotype appeared many times. V usage is TRBV2 and J usage is TRBJ2-7; TRBD1 aligns across 7 bases. In germline, CDR1 is SNHLY, CDR2 FYNNEI. The junction had 5 bases not matched to a gene; V was cut back by 6 bases and J by 0 bases. The length of the CDR3 is 14 residues. CDR3 nucleotide sequence: TGTGCCAGCAGGCGGACAGGTAGCTCCTACGAGCAGTACTTC. Its translation: CASRRTGSSYEQYF. The full variable domain, with the rest looked up from reference TRBV2 and TRBJ2-7, is EPEVTQTPSHQVTQMGQEVILRCVPISNHLYFYWYRQILGQKVEFLVSFYNNEISEKSEIFDDQFSVERPDGSNFTLKIRSTKLEDSAMYFCASRRTGSSYEQYFGPGTRLTVT.

This clonotype was counted many times. The chain links TRBV27 to TRBJ1-1; a possible D gene is TRBD1 (5 bases). V lost 2 bases, J lost 11 bases, and 18 bases lay in between. Germline V gene lookup returns CDR1 MNHEY and CDR2 SMNVEV (reference sequence). The length of the CDR3 is 14 residues. The CDR3 region has the DNA TGTGCCAGCAGTTTACCACTCGACAGACACGCCGCTTTCTTT. Its protein is CASSLPLDRHAAFF.

This clonotype was picked up many times. V is TRBV24-1 and J is TRBJ2-1; TRBD2 is a possible D gene (5 bases). The CDR3 covers 15 residues. Germline-derived CDR1 and CDR2 are KGHDR and SFDVKD. V was cut by 4 bases and J by 2 bases, with 11 bases left in between. CDR3 DNA: TGTGCCACCAGTGAGCAGACCGGGGCCTACAATGAGCAGTTCTTC. It specifies CATSEQTGAYNEQFF.

As concerns this clonotype: The junction and the germline gene differ at one end; a read error may be behind it. The CDR3 DNA follows: TGTGCCATCAAAGGACAGGGACATGAAAAACTGTTCTTT. This translates into CAIKGQGHEKLFF. The rearrangement joins TRBV6-5 to TRBJ1-4, with 8 bases fitting TRBD1. From germline, CDR1 is MNHEY and CDR2 SVGAGI. CDR3 length equals 13 residues.

The rearrangement uses TRBV20-1 and TRBJ2-7; 7 nucleotides agree with TRBD2. Per the germline V gene, CDR1 is DFQATT and CDR2 is SNEGSKA (reference sequence). The V gene end was trimmed by 4 bases and the J gene end by 1 base; junction bases not matched to a gene: 7. The CDR3 length is 14 residues. CDR3 sequence: CSAKNTLASYEQYF. CDR3 coding DNA: TGCAGTGCTAAAAACACACTAGCGTCCTACGAGCAGTACTTC.

Many counts were recorded for this clonotype. This chain joins TRBV10-3 and TRBJ1-6, with D unclear. The CDR3 length is 14 residues. V lost 0 bases to trimming and J lost 10 bases, with 10 bases between them. Germline V gene data show CDR1 as ENHRY and CDR2 as SYGVKD. CDR3 region: CAISESVPESPLHF. The CDR3 nucleotides read TGTGCCATCAGTGAGTCCGTCCCAGAATCACCCCTCCACTTT.

A remark on this clonotype: Compared with germline, one end of the junction differs, possibly owing to a read error. This rearrangement joins TRBV19 to TRBJ2-1, with D tentatively TRBD2 (5 bases). Germline V gene lookup returns CDR1 LNHDA and CDR2 SQIVND (reference sequence). The CDR3 spans 14 residues. The CDR3 is CASKVGSAYNEQFF. The DNA for the CDR3 is TGTGCCAGTAAGGTCGGTAGCGCCTACAACGAGCAGTTCTTC.